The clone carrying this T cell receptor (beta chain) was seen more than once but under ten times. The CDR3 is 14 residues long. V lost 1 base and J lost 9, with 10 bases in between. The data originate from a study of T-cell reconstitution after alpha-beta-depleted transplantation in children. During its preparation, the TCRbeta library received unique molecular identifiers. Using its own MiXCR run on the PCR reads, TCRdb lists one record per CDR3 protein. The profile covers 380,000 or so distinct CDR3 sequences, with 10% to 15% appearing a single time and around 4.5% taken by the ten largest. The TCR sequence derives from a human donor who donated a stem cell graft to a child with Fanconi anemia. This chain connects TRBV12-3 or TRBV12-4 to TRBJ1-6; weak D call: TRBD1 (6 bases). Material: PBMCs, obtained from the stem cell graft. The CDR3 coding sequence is TGTGCCAGCAGTTTAGGACAGGCCGGTTCACCCCTCCACTTT. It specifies CASSLGQAGSPLHF.